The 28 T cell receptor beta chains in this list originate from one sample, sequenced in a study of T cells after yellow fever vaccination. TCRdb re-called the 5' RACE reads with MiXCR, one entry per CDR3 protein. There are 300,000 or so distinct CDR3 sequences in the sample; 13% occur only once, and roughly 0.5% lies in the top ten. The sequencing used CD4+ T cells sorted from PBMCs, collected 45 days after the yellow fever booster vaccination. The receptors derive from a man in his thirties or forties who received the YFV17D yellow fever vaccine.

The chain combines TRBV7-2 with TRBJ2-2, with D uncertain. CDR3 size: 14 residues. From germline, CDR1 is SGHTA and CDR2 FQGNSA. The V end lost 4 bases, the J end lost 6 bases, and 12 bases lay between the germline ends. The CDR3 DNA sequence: TGTGCCAGCAGCTCGCGTCCAGCGTCCGGGGAGCTGTTTTTT. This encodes CASSSRPASGELFF.

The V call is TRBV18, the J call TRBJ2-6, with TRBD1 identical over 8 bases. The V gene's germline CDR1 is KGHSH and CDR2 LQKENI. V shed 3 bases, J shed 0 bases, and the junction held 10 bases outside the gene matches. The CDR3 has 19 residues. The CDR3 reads CASSPGQAILSSGANVLTF. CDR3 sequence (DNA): TGTGCCAGCTCACCGGGACAGGCAATACTTAGCTCTGGGGCCAACGTCCTGACTTTC.

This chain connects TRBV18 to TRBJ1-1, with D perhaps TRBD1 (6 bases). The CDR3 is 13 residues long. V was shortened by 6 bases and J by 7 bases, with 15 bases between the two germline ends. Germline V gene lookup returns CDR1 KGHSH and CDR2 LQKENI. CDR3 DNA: TGTGCCAGCTCGACAGGAACGTTTGGTGAAGCTTTCTTT. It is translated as CASSTGTFGEAFF.

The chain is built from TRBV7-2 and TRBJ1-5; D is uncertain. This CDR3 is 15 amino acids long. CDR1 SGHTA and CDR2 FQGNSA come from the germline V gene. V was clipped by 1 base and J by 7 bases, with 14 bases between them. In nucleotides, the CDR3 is TGTGCCAGCAGCTTAGTCGGGAGCCGGGAACAGCCCCAGCATTTT. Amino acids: CASSLVGSREQPQHF.

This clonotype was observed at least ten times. The CDR3 is CASSVNTEAFF. The DNA for the CDR3 is TGTGCCAGCAGTGTAAACACTGAAGCTTTCTTT. The V and J genes are TRBV25-1 and TRBJ1-1; no firm D call. This CDR3 is built from 11 residues. Germline V CDR1 and CDR2: MGHDK, SYGVNS. Trimming cost V 4 bases and J 2 bases, with 2 bases left between them.

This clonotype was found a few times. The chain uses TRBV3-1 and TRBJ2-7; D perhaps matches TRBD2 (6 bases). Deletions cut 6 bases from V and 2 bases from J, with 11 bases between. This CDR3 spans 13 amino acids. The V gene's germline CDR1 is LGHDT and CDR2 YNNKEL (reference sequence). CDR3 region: CASSSAGPYEQYF. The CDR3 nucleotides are TGTGCCAGCAGTTCAGCGGGTCCCTACGAGCAGTACTTC.

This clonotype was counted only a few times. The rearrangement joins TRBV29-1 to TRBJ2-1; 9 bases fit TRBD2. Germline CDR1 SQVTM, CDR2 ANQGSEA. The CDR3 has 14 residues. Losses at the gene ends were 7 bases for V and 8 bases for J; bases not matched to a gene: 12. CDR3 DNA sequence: TGCAGCGCCCGAAGGGCTAGCGGGATTGATGAGCAGTTCTTC. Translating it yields CSARRASGIDEQFF.

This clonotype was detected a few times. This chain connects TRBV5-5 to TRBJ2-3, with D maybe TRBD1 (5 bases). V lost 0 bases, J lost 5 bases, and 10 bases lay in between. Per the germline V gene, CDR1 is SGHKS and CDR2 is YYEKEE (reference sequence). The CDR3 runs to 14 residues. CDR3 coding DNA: TGTGCCAGCAGCTTGGAGGGGTCCAGAGATACGCAGTATTTT. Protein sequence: CASSLEGSRDTQYF.

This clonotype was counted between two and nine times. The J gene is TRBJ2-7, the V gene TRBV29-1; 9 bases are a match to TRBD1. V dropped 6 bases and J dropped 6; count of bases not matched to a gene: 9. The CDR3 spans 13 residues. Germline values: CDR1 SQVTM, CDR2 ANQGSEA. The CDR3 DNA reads TGCAGCGTCCCACAGGGGGCGGGTGGCGAGCAGTACTTC. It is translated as CSVPQGAGGEQYF.

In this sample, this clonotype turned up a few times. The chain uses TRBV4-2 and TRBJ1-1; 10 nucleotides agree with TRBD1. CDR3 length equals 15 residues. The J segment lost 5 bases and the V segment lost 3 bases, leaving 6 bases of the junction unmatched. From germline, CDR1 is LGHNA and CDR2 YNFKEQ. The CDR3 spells CASSQMDRGGTEAFF. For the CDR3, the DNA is TGTGCCAGCAGCCAGATGGACAGGGGGGGGACTGAAGCTTTCTTT.

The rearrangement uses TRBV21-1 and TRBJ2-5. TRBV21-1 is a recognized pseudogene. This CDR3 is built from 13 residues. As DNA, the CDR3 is TGTGCCAGCAGCGCGGAGTTCCAAGAGACCCAGTACTTC. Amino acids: CASSAEFQETQYF.

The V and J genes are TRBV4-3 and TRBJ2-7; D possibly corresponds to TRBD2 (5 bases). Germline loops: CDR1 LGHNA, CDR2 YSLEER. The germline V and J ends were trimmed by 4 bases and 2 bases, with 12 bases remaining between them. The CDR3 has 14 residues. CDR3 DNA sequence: TGCGCCAGCAGCCCCGCCGCGGGCCCCTACGAGCAGTACTTC. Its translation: CASSPAAGPYEQYF.

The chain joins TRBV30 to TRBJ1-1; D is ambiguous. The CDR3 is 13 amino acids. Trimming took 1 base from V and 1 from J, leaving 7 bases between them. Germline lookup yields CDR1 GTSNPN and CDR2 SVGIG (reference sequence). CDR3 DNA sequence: TGTGCCTGGAGTGCACGTACGAACACTGAAGCTTTCTTT. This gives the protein CAWSARTNTEAFF.

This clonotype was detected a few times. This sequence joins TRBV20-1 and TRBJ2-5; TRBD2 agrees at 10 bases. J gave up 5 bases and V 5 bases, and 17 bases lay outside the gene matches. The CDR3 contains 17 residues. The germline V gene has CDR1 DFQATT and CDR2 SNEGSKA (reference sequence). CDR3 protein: CSAPPGGLAGVRETQYF. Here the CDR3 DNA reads TGCAGTGCTCCCCCCGGGGGGCTAGCGGGAGTTCGCGAGACCCAGTACTTC.

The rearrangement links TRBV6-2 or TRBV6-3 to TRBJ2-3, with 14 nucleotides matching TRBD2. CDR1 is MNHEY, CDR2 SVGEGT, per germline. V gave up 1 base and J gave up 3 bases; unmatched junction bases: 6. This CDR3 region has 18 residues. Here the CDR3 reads CASSYFGTSGSMTDTQYF. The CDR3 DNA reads TGTGCCAGCAGTTACTTCGGGACTAGCGGGAGTATGACAGATACGCAGTATTTT.

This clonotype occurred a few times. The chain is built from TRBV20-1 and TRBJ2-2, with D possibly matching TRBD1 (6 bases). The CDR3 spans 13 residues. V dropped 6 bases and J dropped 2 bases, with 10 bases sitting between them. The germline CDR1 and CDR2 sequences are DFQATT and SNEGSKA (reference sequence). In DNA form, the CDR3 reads TGCAGTGCACTACAGGGTAACACCGGGGAGCTGTTTTTT. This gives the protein CSALQGNTGELFF.

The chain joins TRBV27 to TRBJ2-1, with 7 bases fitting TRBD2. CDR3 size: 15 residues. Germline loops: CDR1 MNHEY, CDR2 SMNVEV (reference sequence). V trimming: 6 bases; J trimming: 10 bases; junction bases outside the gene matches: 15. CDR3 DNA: TGTGCCAGCAGGACTGGGGCGGGAGCCGATAGGGAGCAGTTCTTC. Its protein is CASRTGAGADREQFF.

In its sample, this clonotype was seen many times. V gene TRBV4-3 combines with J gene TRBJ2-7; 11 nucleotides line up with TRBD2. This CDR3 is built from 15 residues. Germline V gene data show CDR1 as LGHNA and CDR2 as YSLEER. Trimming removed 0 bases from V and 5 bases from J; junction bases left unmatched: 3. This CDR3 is CASSQEVAGGNEQYF. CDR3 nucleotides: TGCGCCAGCAGCCAAGAGGTAGCGGGAGGGAACGAGCAGTACTTC.

As DNA, the CDR3 is TGCGCCAGCAGCCAACGGGAGGCCTTGAACACCGGGGAGCTGTTTTTT. It specifies CASSQREALNTGELFF. This sequence joins TRBV4-3 and TRBJ2-2; TRBD2 aligns across 7 bases. With 2 bases clipped from V and 1 base from J, the junction kept 4 bases outside the gene matches. CDR1 is LGHNA, CDR2 YSLEER, per germline. This CDR3 region has 16 residues.

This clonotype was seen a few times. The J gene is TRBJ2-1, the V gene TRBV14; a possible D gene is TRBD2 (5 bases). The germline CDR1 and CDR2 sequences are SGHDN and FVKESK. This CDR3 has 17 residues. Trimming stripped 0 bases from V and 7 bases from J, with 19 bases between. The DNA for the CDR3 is TGTGCCAGCAGCCAAGAAAGGTTGATTCCCGGCGGGAATGAGCAGTTCTTC. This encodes CASSQERLIPGGNEQFF.

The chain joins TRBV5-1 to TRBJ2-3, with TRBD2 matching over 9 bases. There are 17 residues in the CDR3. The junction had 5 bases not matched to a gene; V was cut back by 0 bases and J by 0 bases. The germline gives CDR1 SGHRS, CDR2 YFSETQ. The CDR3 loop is CASSLVSGRSSTDTQYF. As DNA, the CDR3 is TGCGCCAGCAGCTTGGTCAGCGGGAGGTCGAGCACAGATACGCAGTATTTT.

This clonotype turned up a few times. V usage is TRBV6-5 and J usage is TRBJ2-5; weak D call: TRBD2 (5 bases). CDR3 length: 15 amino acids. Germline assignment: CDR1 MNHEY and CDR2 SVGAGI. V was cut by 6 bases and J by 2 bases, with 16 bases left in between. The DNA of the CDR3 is TGTGCCAGCAGATTAAGGAGCGGCACACAAGAGACCCAGTACTTC. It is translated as CASRLRSGTQETQYF.

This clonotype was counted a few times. For the CDR3, the DNA is TGTGCCAGCAGTGGAATTTCACCCCTCCACTTT. This encodes CASSGISPLHF. V gene TRBV28 combines with J gene TRBJ1-6; D is undetermined. Germline CDR1 and CDR2: MDHEN and SYDVKM. V was cut by 5 bases and J by 9 bases, with 5 bases left in between. The CDR3 loop spans 11 amino acids.

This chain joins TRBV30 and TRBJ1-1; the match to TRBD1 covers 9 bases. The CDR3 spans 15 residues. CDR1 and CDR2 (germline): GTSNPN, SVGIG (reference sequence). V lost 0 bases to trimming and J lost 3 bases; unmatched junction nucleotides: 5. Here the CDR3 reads CAWSVLGQGDTEAFF. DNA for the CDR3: TGTGCCTGGAGTGTACTGGGACAGGGAGACACTGAAGCTTTCTTT.

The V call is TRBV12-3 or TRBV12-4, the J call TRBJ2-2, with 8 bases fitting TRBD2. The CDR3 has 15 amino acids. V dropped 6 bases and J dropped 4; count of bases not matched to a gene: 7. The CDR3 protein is CASRQTGTSTGELFF. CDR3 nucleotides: TGTGCCAGCAGACAGACCGGGACTAGCACCGGGGAGCTGTTTTTT.

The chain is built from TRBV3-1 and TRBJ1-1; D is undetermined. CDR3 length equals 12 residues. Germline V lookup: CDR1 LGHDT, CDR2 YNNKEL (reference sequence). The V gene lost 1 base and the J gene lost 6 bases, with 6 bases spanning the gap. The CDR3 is CASSQVSSEAFF. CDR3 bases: TGTGCCAGCAGCCAAGTTAGTTCTGAAGCTTTCTTT.

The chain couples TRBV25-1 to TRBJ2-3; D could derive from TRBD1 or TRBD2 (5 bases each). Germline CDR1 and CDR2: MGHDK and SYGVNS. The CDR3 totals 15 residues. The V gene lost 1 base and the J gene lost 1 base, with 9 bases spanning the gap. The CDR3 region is CASSEFRGGTDTQYF. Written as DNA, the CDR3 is TGTGCCAGCAGTGAATTCAGAGGGGGCACAGATACGCAGTATTTT.

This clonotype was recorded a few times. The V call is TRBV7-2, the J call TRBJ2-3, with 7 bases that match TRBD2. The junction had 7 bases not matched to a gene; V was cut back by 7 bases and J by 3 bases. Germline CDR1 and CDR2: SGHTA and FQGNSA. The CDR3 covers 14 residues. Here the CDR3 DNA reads TGTGCCAGCACCAGAACTAGCGTTACAGATACGCAGTATTTT. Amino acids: CASTRTSVTDTQYF. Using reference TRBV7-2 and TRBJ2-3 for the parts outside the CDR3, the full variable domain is GAGVSQSPSNKVTEKGKDVELRCDPISGHTALYWYRQSLGQGLEFLIYFQGNSAPDKSGLPSDRFSAERTGGSVSTLTIQRTQQEDSAVYLCASTRTSVTDTQYFGPGTRLTVL.